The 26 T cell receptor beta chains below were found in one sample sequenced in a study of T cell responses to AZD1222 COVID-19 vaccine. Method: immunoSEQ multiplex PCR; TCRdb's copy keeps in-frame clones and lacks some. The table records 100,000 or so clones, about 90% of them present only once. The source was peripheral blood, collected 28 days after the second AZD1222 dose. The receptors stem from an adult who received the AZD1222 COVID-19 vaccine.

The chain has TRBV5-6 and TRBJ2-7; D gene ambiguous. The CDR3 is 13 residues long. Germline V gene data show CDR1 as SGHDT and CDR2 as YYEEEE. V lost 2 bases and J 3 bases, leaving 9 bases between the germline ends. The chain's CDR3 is CASSLVGSYEQYF. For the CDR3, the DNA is TGTGCCAGCAGCTTAGTAGGCAGCTACGAGCAGTACTTC.

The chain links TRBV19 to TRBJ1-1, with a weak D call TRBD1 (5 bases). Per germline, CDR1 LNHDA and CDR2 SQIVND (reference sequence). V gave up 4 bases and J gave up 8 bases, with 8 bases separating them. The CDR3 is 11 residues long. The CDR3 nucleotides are TGTGCCAGTAGTAGGGGGGGGGAAGCTTTCTTT. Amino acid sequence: CASSRGGEAFF.

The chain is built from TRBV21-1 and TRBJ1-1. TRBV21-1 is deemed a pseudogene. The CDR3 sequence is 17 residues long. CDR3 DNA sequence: TGTGCCAGCAGCCGCCGGTCTCCTAAGGATGAGAACACTGAAGCTTTCTTT. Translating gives CASSRRSPKDENTEAFF.

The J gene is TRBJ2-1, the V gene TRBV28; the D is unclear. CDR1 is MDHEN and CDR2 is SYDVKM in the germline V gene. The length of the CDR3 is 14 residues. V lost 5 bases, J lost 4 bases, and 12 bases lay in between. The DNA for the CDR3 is TGTGCCAGCAGTCCACCCGGACGGTACAATGAGCAGTTCTTC. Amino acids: CASSPPGRYNEQFF.

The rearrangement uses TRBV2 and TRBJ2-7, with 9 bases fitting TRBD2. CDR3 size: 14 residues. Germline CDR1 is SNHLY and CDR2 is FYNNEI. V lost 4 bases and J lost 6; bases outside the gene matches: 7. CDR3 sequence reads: CASSVLAGSSEQYF. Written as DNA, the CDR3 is TGTGCCAGCAGTGTGCTAGCGGGGAGTTCCGAGCAGTACTTC.

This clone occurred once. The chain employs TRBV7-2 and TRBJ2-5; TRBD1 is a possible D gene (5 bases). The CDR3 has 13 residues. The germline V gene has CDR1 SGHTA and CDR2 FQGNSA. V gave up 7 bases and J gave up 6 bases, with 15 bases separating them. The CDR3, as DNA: TGTGCCAGCACCTCGGTCAGGGTTAAGACCCAGTACTTC. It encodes CASTSVRVKTQYF.

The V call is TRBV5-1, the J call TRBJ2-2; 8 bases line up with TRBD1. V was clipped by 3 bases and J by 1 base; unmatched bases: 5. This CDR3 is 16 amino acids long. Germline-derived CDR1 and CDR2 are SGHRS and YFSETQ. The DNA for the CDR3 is TGCGCCAGCAGCTCTCCGGGGACAGGGAACACCGGGGAGCTGTTTTTT. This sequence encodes CASSSPGTGNTGELFF.

This CDR3 is CASSSTGETSAFF. As DNA, the CDR3 is TGTGCCAGCAGCTCTACAGGGGAAACTTCAGCTTTCTTT. J is TRBJ1-1 and V is TRBV5-4, with 7 bases identical to TRBD1. CDR3 length: 13 amino acids. Per the germline V gene, CDR1 is SGHNT and CDR2 is YYREEE (reference sequence). The V and J ends lost 3 bases and 10 bases, in that order; junction bases with no gene match: 9.

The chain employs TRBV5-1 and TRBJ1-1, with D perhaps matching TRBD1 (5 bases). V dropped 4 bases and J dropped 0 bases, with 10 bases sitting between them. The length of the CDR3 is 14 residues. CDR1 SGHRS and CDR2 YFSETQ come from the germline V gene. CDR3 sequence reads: CASSAGLLNTEAFF. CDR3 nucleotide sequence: TGCGCCAGCAGCGCGGGACTGTTGAACACTGAAGCTTTCTTT.

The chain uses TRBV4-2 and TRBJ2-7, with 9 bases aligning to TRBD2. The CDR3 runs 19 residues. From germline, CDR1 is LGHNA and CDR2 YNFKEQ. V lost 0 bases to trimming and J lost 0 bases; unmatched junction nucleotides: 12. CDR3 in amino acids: CASSQESLSAGGLSYEQYF. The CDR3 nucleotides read TGTGCCAGCAGCCAAGAATCTCTTTCCGCGGGGGGGCTCTCCTACGAGCAGTACTTC.

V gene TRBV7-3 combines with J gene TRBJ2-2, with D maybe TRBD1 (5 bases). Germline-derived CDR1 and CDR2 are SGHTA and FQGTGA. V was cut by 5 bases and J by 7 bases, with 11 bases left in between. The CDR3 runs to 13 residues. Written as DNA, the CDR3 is TGTGCCAGCAGCACCCAGGGAAACGGGGAGCTGTTTTTT. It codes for CASSTQGNGELFF. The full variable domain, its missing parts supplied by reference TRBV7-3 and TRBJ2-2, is GAGVSQTPSNKVTEKGKYVELRCDPISGHTALYWYRQSLGQGPEFLIYFQGTGAADDSGLPNDRFFAVRPEGSVSTLKIQRTERGDSAVYLCASSTQGNGELFFGEGSRLTVL.

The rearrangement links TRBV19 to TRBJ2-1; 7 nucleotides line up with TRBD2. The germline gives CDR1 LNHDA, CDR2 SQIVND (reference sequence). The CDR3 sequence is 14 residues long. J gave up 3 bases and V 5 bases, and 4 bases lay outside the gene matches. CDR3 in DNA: TGTGCCAGTAGTTTACTAGCGCTCTACAATGAGCAGTTCTTC. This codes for CASSLLALYNEQFF.

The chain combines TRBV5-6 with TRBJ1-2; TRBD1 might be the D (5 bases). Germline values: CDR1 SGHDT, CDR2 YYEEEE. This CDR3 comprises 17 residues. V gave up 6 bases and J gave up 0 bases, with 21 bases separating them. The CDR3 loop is CASTEYLRGTSNYGYTF. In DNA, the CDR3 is TGTGCCAGCACCGAATACCTACGGGGGACTTCTAACTATGGCTACACCTTC.

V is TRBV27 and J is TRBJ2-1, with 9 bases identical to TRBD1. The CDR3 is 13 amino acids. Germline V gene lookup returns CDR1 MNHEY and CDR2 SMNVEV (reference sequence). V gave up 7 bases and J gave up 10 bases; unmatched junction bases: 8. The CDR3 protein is CASTMGTGSEQFF. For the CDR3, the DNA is TGTGCCAGCACCATGGGGACAGGGAGCGAGCAGTTCTTC.

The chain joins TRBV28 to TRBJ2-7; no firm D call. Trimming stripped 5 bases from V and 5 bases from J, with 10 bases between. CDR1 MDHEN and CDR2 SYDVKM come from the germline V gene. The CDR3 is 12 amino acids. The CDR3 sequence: CASSRRYHEQYF. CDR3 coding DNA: TGTGCCAGCAGTCGAAGGTATCACGAGCAGTACTTC. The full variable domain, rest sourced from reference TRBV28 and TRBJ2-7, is DVKVTQSSRYLVKRTGEKVFLECVQDMDHENMFWYRQDPGLGLRLIYFSYDVKMKEKGDIPEGYSVSREKKERFSLILESASTNQTSMYLCASSRRYHEQYFGPGTRLTVT.

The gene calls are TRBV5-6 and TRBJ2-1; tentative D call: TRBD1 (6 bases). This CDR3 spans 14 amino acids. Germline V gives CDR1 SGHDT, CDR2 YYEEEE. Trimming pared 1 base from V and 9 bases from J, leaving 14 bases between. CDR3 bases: TGTGCCAGCAGCTTGCCCGACAGGTTAAGTGAGCAGTTCTTC. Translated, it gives CASSLPDRLSEQFF.

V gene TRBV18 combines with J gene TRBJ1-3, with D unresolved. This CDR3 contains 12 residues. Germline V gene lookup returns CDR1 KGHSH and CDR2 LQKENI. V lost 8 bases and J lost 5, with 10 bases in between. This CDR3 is CASTSARNTIYF. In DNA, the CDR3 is TGTGCCAGCACATCGGCGAGAAACACCATATATTTT. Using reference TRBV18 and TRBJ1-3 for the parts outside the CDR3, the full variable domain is NAGVMQNPRHLVRRRGQEARLRCSPMKGHSHVYWYRQLPEEGLKFMVYLQKENIIDESGMPKERFSAEFPKEGPSILRIQQVVRGDSAAYFCASTSARNTIYFGEGSWLTVV.

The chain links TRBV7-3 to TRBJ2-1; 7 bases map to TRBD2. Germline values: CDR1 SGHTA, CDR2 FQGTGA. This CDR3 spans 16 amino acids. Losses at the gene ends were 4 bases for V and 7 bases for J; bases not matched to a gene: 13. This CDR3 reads CASSSPGGTGWNEQFF. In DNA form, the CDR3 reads TGTGCCAGCAGCTCCCCCGGGGGGACGGGTTGGAATGAGCAGTTCTTC.

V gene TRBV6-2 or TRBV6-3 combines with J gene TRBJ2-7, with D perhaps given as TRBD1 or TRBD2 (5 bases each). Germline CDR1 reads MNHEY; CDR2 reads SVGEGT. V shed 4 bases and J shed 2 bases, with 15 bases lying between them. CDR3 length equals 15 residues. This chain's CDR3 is CASSSEVGRTYEQYF. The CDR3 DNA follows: TGTGCCAGCAGTTCCGAGGTGGGACGGACCTACGAGCAGTACTTC.

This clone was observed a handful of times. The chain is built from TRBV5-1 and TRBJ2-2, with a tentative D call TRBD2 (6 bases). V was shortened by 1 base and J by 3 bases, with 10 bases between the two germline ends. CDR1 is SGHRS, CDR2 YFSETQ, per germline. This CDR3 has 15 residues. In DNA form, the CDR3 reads TGCGCCAGCAGCTTGCCGGGACTTCACACCGGGGAGCTGTTTTTT. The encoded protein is CASSLPGLHTGELFF.

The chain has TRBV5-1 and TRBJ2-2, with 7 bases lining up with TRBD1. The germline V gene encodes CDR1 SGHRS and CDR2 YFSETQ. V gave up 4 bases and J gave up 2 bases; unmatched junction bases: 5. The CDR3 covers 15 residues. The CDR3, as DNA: TGCGCCAGCAGCCTCCGGGACAGCAACACCGGGGAGCTGTTTTTT. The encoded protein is CASSLRDSNTGELFF.

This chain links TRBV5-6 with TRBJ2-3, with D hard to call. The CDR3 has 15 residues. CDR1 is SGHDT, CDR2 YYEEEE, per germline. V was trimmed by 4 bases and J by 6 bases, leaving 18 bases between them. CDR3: CASSLPGTTEDTQYF. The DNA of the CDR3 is TGTGCCAGCAGCCTTCCGGGTACCACAGAGGATACGCAGTATTTT.

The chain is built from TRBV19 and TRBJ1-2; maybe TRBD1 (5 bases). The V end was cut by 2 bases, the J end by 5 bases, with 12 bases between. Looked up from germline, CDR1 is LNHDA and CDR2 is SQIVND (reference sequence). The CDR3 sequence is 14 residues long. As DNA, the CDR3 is TGTGCCAGTAGTATACTCCAGGGAGATTATGGCTACACCTTC. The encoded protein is CASSILQGDYGYTF.

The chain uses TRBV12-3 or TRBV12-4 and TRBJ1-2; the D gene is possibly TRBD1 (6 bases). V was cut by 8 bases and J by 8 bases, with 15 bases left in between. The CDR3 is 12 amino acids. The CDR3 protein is CASVRGSMGYTF. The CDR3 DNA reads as TGTGCCAGCGTCAGGGGATCGATGGGCTACACCTTC.

The DNA for the CDR3 is TGTGCCAGCAGTCAAAGCTCCTACGAGCAGTACTTC. This sequence encodes CASSQSSYEQYF. The rearrangement links TRBV7-2 to TRBJ2-7; D gene unclear. With 6 bases removed from V and 0 bases from J, the gap between germline ends came to 6 bases. The germline CDR1 and CDR2 sequences are SGHTA and FQGNSA. The CDR3 is 12 residues long. Full variable domain (remainder filled in from reference TRBV7-2 and TRBJ2-7): GAGVSQSPSNKVTEKGKDVELRCDPISGHTALYWYRQSLGQGLEFLIYFQGNSAPDKSGLPSDRFSAERTGGSVSTLTIQRTQQEDSAVYLCASSQSSYEQYFGPGTRLTVT.

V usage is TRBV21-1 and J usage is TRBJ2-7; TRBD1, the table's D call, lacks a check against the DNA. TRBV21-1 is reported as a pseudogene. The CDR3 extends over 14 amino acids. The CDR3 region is CASITGPHSYEQYF. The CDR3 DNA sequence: TGTGCCAGCATCACAGGGCCCCACTCCTACGAGCAGTACTTC.